This entry concerns a single TCR beta chain. Only one count was recorded for this clone. Its antigen has not been determined. Per-base quality was not reported, and no clone a single base away is much larger than it. TCRbeta CDR3 regions were amplified from genomic DNA by means of the immunoSEQ Assay, a bias-controlled multiplex PCR. Turning to the authors' computational methods: The number of nucleated cells in each sample was estimated from the amplification of reference gene primers within the assay. Sequence reads were collapsed and filtered to measure the absolute abundance of every unique TCRbeta CDR3 rearrangement. Productive Simpson clonality was computed per sample as the square root of Simpson's diversity index over productive rearrangements. TCRdb re-hosts the immuneACCESS table, in-frame sequences only. Its copies lack some clones; in the studies checked, an unresolved V gene accounts for under half of them, and the cause for the rest is not known. That table gives V, J and clone size, and the DNA gave D and trimming. The sample table records 200,000 to 300,000 clones; around 80% of these occur just once. 5.5% of the sample comes from the top ten.

This sample was included in a study of blood T cell repertoires in COVID-19 (TCRdb year 2020). Background on the whole study: Samples from collaborators originated in the United States, Italy and Spain and spanned both the acute and convalescent phases of COVID-19. The material from the prospective study consisted of cDNA or gDNA derived from T cells, B-cell-depleted T cells, or PBMCs. Subjects who had been exposed to COVID-19, were actively infected with it, or had recovered from it provided the deeply sampled blood TCRbeta repertoires that made up the dataset. A freely available public database, intended as a resource for researchers studying the immune response to SARS-CoV-2, is where the repertoires were released. Samples were obtained from the ongoing ImmuneRACE study (first 160 participants) and from roughly 1,300 subjects provided by 6 global collaborators. Sample metadata almost always included a de-identified subject ID, COVID-19 status, age in years and sex. Where available, HLA class I and class II types were taken from metadata supplied by the sample provider and were not determined by assay-based typing. The investigation overall reported the following: The quantity of clinical and demographic metadata differed by source and by participant and was supplied without curation.

Collaborating institutions collected whole blood in K2EDTA tubes following their own protocols. Collaborator samples were shipped for TCRbeta analysis as frozen whole blood, isolated PBMCs, or DNA extracted from either sample type. CDR1 and CDR2, looked up from the germline V gene, are SGHDT and YYEEEE. The junction shows trimming of 0 bases on V and 5 bases on J, and the gene matches do not reach 2 bases of it. The CDR3 runs 14 residues from the cysteine to the phenylalanine. Solely the CDR3 DNA is kept, with 42 bases framed from the first base. The rearranged segments are TRBV5-6 and TRBJ2-7, and TRBD2 matches 10 of the central bases. Sequenced: peripheral blood. The TCR comes from a human donor in a cohort sampled during active COVID-19. The CDR3 here reads CASSLASGSNEQYF. The bases read TGTGCCAGCAGCTTGGCTAGCGGGAGCAACGAGCAGTACTTC.